A single sample is the source of the 27 T cell receptor beta chains below, sequenced in a study of regulatory T cells in long-lasting Graves disease. Time point indicated: newly diagnosed GD, antithyroid drugs for less than 3 months. From RNA extracted from PBMCs, the TCR library was made. Construction of TCR beta libraries relied on iRepertoire HTBI primers and on Arm-PCR targeting CDR3 regions. In TCRdb, the multiplex PCR reads were re-called with MiXCR into one record per CDR3 protein. The sample shows some 220,000 distinct CDR3 sequences, roughly a fifth of them seen only once. This same sample was also part of a study on T cells in Graves' hyperthyroidism and ophthalmopathy.

The sample was peripheral blood mononuclear cells (PBMCs), taken at new diagnosis, from a patient treated with antithyroid drugs. These receptors were obtained from a woman aged 25 to 45 with Graves disease.

This clonotype came up many times. The chain joins TRBV3-1 to TRBJ2-7; a weak D match, TRBD1 (6 bases). There are 12 residues in the CDR3. Per the germline V gene, CDR1 is LGHDT and CDR2 is YNNKEL (reference sequence). Trimming removed 3 bases from V and 4 bases from J, with 7 bases in between. The CDR3 sequence: CASSQRGYEQYF. CDR3 DNA: TGTGCCAGCAGCCAGAGGGGGTACGAGCAGTACTTC.

Ten or more counts support this clonotype. The rearrangement links TRBV7-9 to TRBJ2-2, with D possibly matching TRBD1 (6 bases). V lost 2 bases and J 1 base, leaving 8 bases between the germline ends. CDR1 SEHNR and CDR2 FQNEAQ come from the germline V gene (reference sequence). CDR3 length equals 15 residues. CDR3 coding DNA: TGTGCCAGCAGCTTAAGGACAGAGAACACCGGGGAGCTGTTTTTT. Amino acids: CASSLRTENTGELFF.

This clonotype was recorded many times. The CDR3 DNA reads as TGTGCCTGGAGTCTTAAGACAGGGTATGGGGTCCAAGAGACCCAGTACTTC. It yields the protein CAWSLKTGYGVQETQYF. The rearrangement links TRBV30 to TRBJ2-5, with TRBD1 identical over 7 bases. Germline V gives CDR1 GTSNPN, CDR2 SVGIG (reference sequence). V lost 2 bases to trimming and J lost 1 base; unmatched junction nucleotides: 13. The CDR3 is 17 amino acids. Looking up the rest from reference TRBV30 and TRBJ2-5 gives the full variable domain: SQTIHQWPATLVQPVGSPLSLECTVEGTSNPNLYWYRQAAGRGLQLLFYSVGIGQISSEVPQNLSASRPQDRQFILSSKKLLLSDSGFYLCAWSLKTGYGVQETQYFGPGTRLLVL.

This clonotype was seen repeatedly, ten times or more. The V call is TRBV10-3, the J call TRBJ2-7; TRBD1 matches 9 bases. This CDR3 spans 14 amino acids. Germline loops: CDR1 ENHRY, CDR2 SYGVKD. The V segment lost 6 bases and the J segment 3 bases; nucleotides outside the gene matches: 6. The CDR3 DNA follows: TGTGCCATCAGGTCGACAGGGGGTCACTACGAGCAGTACTTC. It specifies CAIRSTGGHYEQYF.

This clonotype was observed at least ten times. The J gene is TRBJ2-1, the V gene TRBV5-5; D may be TRBD1 (6 bases). The germline CDR1 and CDR2 sequences are SGHKS and YYEKEE (reference sequence). With 4 bases removed from V and 0 bases from J, the gap between germline ends came to 14 bases. The CDR3 length is 16 residues. In DNA form, the CDR3 reads TGTGCCAGCAGCCCGGGCGACAGGATCTCCTACAATGAGCAGTTCTTC. Residues: CASSPGDRISYNEQFF.

This clonotype was seen many times. This chain connects TRBV11-2 to TRBJ2-5; 12 nucleotides agree with TRBD2. Losses at the gene ends were 2 bases for V and 4 bases for J; bases not matched to a gene: 8. Germline lookup yields CDR1 SGHAT and CDR2 FQNNGV. CDR3 length equals 17 residues. CDR3: CASSLRVLAGGRETQYF. The DNA of the CDR3 is TGTGCCAGCAGCTTAAGGGTACTAGCGGGGGGACGAGAGACCCAGTACTTC.

The genes are TRBV28 and TRBJ1-6; 8 bases map to TRBD1. The V gene end was trimmed by 4 bases and the J gene end by 8 bases; junction bases not matched to a gene: 7. This CDR3 region has 15 residues. The germline V gene encodes CDR1 MDHEN and CDR2 SYDVKM. CDR3: CASSSEDREYSPLHF. The CDR3 bases are TGTGCCAGCAGTTCCGAGGACAGGGAGTATTCACCCCTCCACTTT.

Remarks on this clonotype: Only one base separates this from a far larger clonotype, so it likely reflects a read error. The rearrangement links TRBV28 to TRBJ1-4; the D gene is possibly TRBD1 (6 bases). The J call may be faulty, since TRBJ1-6 better matches the DNA end. CDR3 size: 15 residues. Germline assignment: CDR1 MDHEN and CDR2 SYDVKM. CDR3 region: CASSSYQGYNSPLHF. In DNA, the CDR3 is TGTGCCAGCAGTTCATACCAGGGGTATAATTCACCCCTCCACTTT.

This clonotype was seen many times. The chain combines TRBV29-1 with TRBJ1-4; the D gene is possibly TRBD1 (5 bases). V was trimmed by 5 bases and J by 7 bases, leaving 14 bases between them. The germline gives CDR1 SQVTM, CDR2 ANQGSEA. CDR3 length: 13 residues. CDR3 loop: CSVYPTGGEKLFF. For the CDR3, the DNA is TGCAGCGTTTATCCGACCGGGGGTGAAAAACTGTTTTTT.

In the case of this clonotype: Given a much more abundant clone one base away, this may be a read error. The CDR3 reads CVSSLDPGGNSPLHF. The CDR3 coding sequence is TGTGTCAGCAGCTTAGACCCAGGAGGGAATTCACCCCTCCACTTT. The J gene is TRBJ1-6, the V gene TRBV7-3; D is undetermined. CDR3 length: 15 amino acids. Per the germline V gene, CDR1 is SGHTA and CDR2 is FQGTGA.

In its sample, this clonotype was seen many times. The rearrangement links TRBV7-8 to TRBJ1-1; TRBD1 matches at 10 bases. Germline values: CDR1 SGHVS, CDR2 FQNEAQ. This CDR3 is 14 amino acids long. Losses at the gene ends were 7 bases for V and 3 bases for J; bases not matched to a gene: 5. This CDR3 reads CASTKTGGDTEAFF. CDR3 DNA sequence: TGTGCCAGCACCAAGACAGGGGGCGACACTGAAGCTTTCTTT. The full variable domain, completed using reference TRBV7-8 and TRBJ1-1, is GAGVSQSPRYKVAKRGQDVALRCDPISGHVSLFWYQQALGQGPEFLTYFQNEAQLDKSGLPSDRFFAERPEGSVSTLKIQRTQQEDSAVYLCASTKTGGDTEAFFGQGTRLTVV.

This clonotype occurred many times. The chain links TRBV28 to TRBJ1-2; 8 positions agree with TRBD1. Per germline, CDR1 MDHEN and CDR2 SYDVKM. The CDR3 totals 14 residues. The V and J ends lost 4 bases and 3 bases, in that order; junction bases with no gene match: 4. The CDR3: CASSSGQVYYGYTF. CDR3 sequence (DNA): TGTGCCAGCAGTTCGGGACAGGTGTACTATGGCTACACCTTC.

The table lists this clonotype with many counts. The chain uses TRBV7-3 and TRBJ2-1; D is unresolved. Germline CDR1 SGHTA, CDR2 FQGTGA. Between the trimmed V and J ends, which lost 3 bases and 6 bases, there was a span of 6 bases. The CDR3 consists of 12 residues. Written as DNA, the CDR3 is TGTGCCAGCAGCTTTTTCGCCAATGAGCAGTTCTTC. It codes for CASSFFANEQFF. The full variable domain, with the rest looked up from reference TRBV7-3 and TRBJ2-1, is GAGVSQTPSNKVTEKGKYVELRCDPISGHTALYWYRQSLGQGPEFLIYFQGTGAADDSGLPNDRFFAVRPEGSVSTLKIQRTERGDSAVYLCASSFFANEQFFGPGTRLTVL.

In its sample, this clonotype was seen many times. The rearrangement links TRBV7-2 to TRBJ2-2, with 14 nucleotides matching TRBD2. Germline V gene data show CDR1 as SGHTA and CDR2 as FQGNSA. Trimming cost V 4 bases and J 7 bases; bases outside gene matches: 8. This CDR3 spans 17 amino acids. The CDR3 is CASSWGLAGATDGELFF. The CDR3 DNA reads as TGTGCCAGCAGCTGGGGACTAGCGGGAGCGACGGACGGGGAGCTGTTTTTT.

This clonotype was seen many times. The rearrangement links TRBV19 to TRBJ1-6, with TRBD1 matching over 8 bases. The CDR3 runs to 15 residues. After removal of 5 bases from V and 8 bases from J, the junction contained 8 bases not matched to a gene. The germline V gene has CDR1 LNHDA and CDR2 SQIVND (reference sequence). Written as DNA, the CDR3 is TGTGCCAGTAGTGCGGCAGGGGGCGGATATTCACCCCTCCACTTT. Translated, it gives CASSAAGGGYSPLHF.

About this clonotype: The CDR3 does not close with the conserved phenylalanine or tryptophan, likely indicating a read error. The chain is built from TRBV11-2 and TRBJ1-5; TRBD1 is a possible D gene (5 bases). The CDR3 covers 19 residues. In germline, CDR1 is SGHAT, CDR2 FQNNGV. V was pared by 3 bases and J by 0 bases, with 21 bases between. The CDR3 here is CASSFGYGGGKYSNQPQHY. Written as DNA, the CDR3 is TGTGCCAGCAGCTTTGGTTACGGGGGTGGGAAATATAGCAATCAGCCCCAGCATTAT.

Note on this clonotype: A read error is the likely source, as a far larger clone sits one nucleotide away. The V and J genes are TRBV12-3 or TRBV12-4 and TRBJ2-5; possibly TRBD1 or TRBD2 for D (5 bases each). The tail of the sequence fits TRBJ2-1 better, so the J call may be wrong. CDR3 length: 15 amino acids. The CDR3 DNA is TGTGCCAGCAGGACGGGGCTGAGCTCCTACGATGAGCAGTTCTTC. Residues: CASRTGLSSYDEQFF.

This clonotype has ten or more counts. The chain is built from TRBV19 and TRBJ1-4; D remains ambiguous. The CDR3 contains 13 residues. V shed 10 bases and J shed 4 bases, with 13 bases lying between them. Germline CDR1 reads LNHDA; CDR2 reads SQIVND (reference sequence). The CDR3 sequence is CAISAGINEKLFF. The CDR3 DNA reads as TGTGCCATCTCCGCCGGGATTAATGAAAAACTGTTTTTT.

This clonotype was detected ten times or more. V gene TRBV19 combines with J gene TRBJ1-5, with no clear D. CDR1 is LNHDA and CDR2 is SQIVND in the germline V gene (reference sequence). The CDR3 runs to 17 residues. Trimming removed 3 bases at V and 0 bases at J, with 15 bases between. The DNA of the CDR3 is TGTGCCAGTAGTATCGCGCACAGCTTGATTAGCAATCAGCCCCAGCATTTT. Its translation is CASSIAHSLISNQPQHF.

About this clonotype: A junction end diverges from the germline sequence, so it may reflect a read error. The rearrangement links TRBV6-7 to TRBJ1-4; maybe TRBD1 (5 bases). TRBV6-7 is an ORF; its function is uncertain. The length of the CDR3 is 14 residues. CDR3 residues: CAGSPLGGCEKLFF. The CDR3 DNA reads as TGTGCCGGCAGCCCGTTGGGGGGTTGCGAAAAACTGTTTTTT.

This clonotype was counted at least ten times. The CDR3 loop reads CASSLDWARWSNTEAFF. As DNA, the CDR3 is TGTGCCAGCAGCTTAGATTGGGCCCGGTGGTCGAACACTGAAGCTTTCTTT. V and J are TRBV11-2 and TRBJ1-1; D unresolved. Germline V gives CDR1 SGHAT, CDR2 FQNNGV. This CDR3 has 17 amino acids. Trimming stripped 0 bases from V and 1 base from J, with 15 bases between.

Many counts were recorded for this clonotype. The gene calls are TRBV12-3 or TRBV12-4 and TRBJ2-7, with D perhaps assigned TRBD1 or TRBD2 (5 bases each). The CDR3 consists of 13 residues. V lost 5 bases and J 6 bases, leaving 14 bases between the germline ends. The CDR3 here is CASSPFGDREQYF. CDR3 nucleotides: TGTGCCAGCAGTCCCTTCGGGGACCGCGAGCAGTACTTC.

V is TRBV29-1 and J is TRBJ1-3, with no clear D. The germline gives CDR1 SQVTM, CDR2 ANQGSEA. Trimming pared 5 bases from V and 0 bases from J, leaving 11 bases between. This CDR3 is 14 amino acids long. This CDR3 reads CSVLEQFSGNTIYF. The CDR3 bases are TGCAGCGTTCTTGAACAGTTCTCTGGAAACACCATATATTTT.

This clonotype has a count of ten or more. V is TRBV5-1 and J is TRBJ2-1; D gene unclear. V lost 4 bases, J lost 10 bases, and 12 bases lay in between. This CDR3 comprises 12 residues. Germline V gives CDR1 SGHRS, CDR2 YFSETQ. CDR3 sequence (DNA): TGCGCCAGCAGCCCTGAACACCGGGAGCAGTTCTTC. Translating gives CASSPEHREQFF.

This clonotype occurred a few times. V and J are TRBV7-2 and TRBJ2-7; D unresolved. The CDR3 consists of 15 residues. The germline V and J ends were trimmed by 2 bases and 0 bases, with 11 bases remaining between them. The V gene's germline CDR1 is SGHTA and CDR2 FQGNSA. The DNA of the CDR3 is TGTGCCAGCAGCTTAATCGGTGGCAACTCCTACGAGCAGTACTTC. Its translation is CASSLIGGNSYEQYF.

This clonotype has ten or more counts. DNA of the CDR3: TGTGCCAGCAGGCAACCTTACAGGGGGCAACGCACCGGGGAGCTGTTTTTT. Translating gives CASRQPYRGQRTGELFF. The chain couples TRBV6-1 to TRBJ2-2; 9 bases agree with TRBD1. The CDR3 has 17 amino acids. The V and J ends lost 6 bases and 4 bases, in that order; junction bases with no gene match: 12. Germline assignment: CDR1 MNHNS and CDR2 SASEGT.

This clonotype was detected only a few times. Possible read error: a much larger clone is one base away. Here the CDR3 omits its conserved ending phenylalanine or tryptophan, so a read error is the likely source. The chain recombines TRBV4-1 with TRBJ2-7; TRBD1 or TRBD2 may be the D gene (5 bases each). This CDR3 is built from 16 residues. The V gene's germline CDR1 is MGHRA and CDR2 YSYEKL. V was cut by 0 bases and J by 4 bases, with 16 bases left in between. The CDR3 here is CASSQERSGLGYEQYL. CDR3 in DNA: TGCGCCAGCAGCCAAGAAAGATCGGGGCTCGGGTACGAGCAGTACCTC.